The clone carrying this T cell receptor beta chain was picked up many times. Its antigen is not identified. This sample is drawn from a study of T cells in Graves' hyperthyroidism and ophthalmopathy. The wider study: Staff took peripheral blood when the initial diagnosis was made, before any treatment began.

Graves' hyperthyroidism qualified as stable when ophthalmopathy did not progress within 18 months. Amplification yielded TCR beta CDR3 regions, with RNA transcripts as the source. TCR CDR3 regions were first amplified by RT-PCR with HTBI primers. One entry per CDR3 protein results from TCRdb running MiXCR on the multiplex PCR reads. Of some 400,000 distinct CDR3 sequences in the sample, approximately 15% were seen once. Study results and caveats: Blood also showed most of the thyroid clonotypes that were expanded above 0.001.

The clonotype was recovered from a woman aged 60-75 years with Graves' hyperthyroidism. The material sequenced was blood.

The CDR3 nucleotides are TGTGCCTGGAGTGTAAATGACAATGAGCAGTTCTTC. Amino acids: CAWSVNDNEQFF. V is TRBV30 and J is TRBJ2-1, with D unresolved. Germline values: CDR1 GTSNPN, CDR2 SVGIG (reference sequence). The CDR3 contains 12 residues. Trimming left V 0 bases short and J 5 bases short, with 5 bases between.